The next 27 T cell receptor beta chains were all read from a single sample in a study of beta chain features in type 1 diabetes. Expressed TCRB transcripts were sequenced because the isolated RNA had all been reverse transcribed beforehand. The protocol was immunoSEQ multiplex PCR, while the TCRdb copy is restricted to in-frame clones and leaves out a portion. The sample has around 130,000 clones, approximately 9% seen once. General observations from the study: All four CD4+ subsets of Type 1 diabetes patients contained TCRB CDR3s that were moderately but significantly shorter.

These TCRs' antigens remain unknown. Material: central memory CD4+ T cells from blood. Receptor source: a man aged 25 to 40 with type 1 diabetes.

The CDR3 DNA is TGTGCCAGCAGGCAGGACTTCAATTCACCCCTCCACTTT. Its protein product is CASRQDFNSPLHF. The chain joins TRBV6-4 to TRBJ1-6; D unresolved. Trimming left V 6 bases short and J 7 bases short, with 10 bases between. This CDR3 comprises 13 residues. Looked up from germline, CDR1 is MRHNA and CDR2 is SNTAGT.

The chain combines TRBV27 with TRBJ2-5; D is possibly TRBD1 (6 bases). Deletions cut 6 bases from V and 0 bases from J, with 14 bases between. The CDR3 extends over 15 amino acids. CDR1 is MNHEY and CDR2 is SMNVEV in the germline V gene (reference sequence). The CDR3 region has the DNA TGTGCCAGCAGGCTGGGGGCCCTGTACCAAGAGACCCAGTACTTC. Residues: CASRLGALYQETQYF.

This chain uses TRBV9 with TRBJ1-2, with D possibly being TRBD1 (5 bases). The CDR3 totals 17 residues. The V and J ends lost 3 bases and 2 bases respectively, with 20 bases between them. From germline, CDR1 is SGDLS and CDR2 YYNGEE. The CDR3 is CASSGAPDGRGNYGYTF. For the CDR3, the DNA is TGTGCCAGCAGCGGAGCCCCTGACGGCCGGGGGAACTATGGCTACACCTTC.

This clone has a handful of counts. The chain uses TRBV6-6 and TRBJ1-1; a possible D gene is TRBD1 (5 bases). The V gene lost 4 bases and the J gene lost 1 base, with 13 bases spanning the gap. Germline V gene sequence: CDR1 MNHNY, CDR2 SVGAGI (reference sequence). The CDR3 consists of 15 residues. The CDR3 reads CASSSLIQENTEAFF. The CDR3 region has the DNA TGTGCCAGCAGTTCCTTGATACAGGAGAACACTGAAGCTTTCTTT.

The chain combines TRBV4-2 with TRBJ1-6, with TRBD1 matching 9 bases. V trimming: 6 bases; J trimming: 7 bases; junction bases outside the gene matches: 7. CDR1 is LGHNA and CDR2 is YNFKEQ in the germline V gene. The CDR3 loop spans 15 amino acids. The CDR3 nucleotides read TGTGCCAGCAGTCCCGACAGGGGGGAGAATTCACCCCTCCACTTT. As protein: CASSPDRGENSPLHF.

A few counts support this clone. The chain has TRBV5-1 and TRBJ1-2, with D possibly matching TRBD1 (5 bases). CDR3 length: 16 residues. Germline-derived CDR1 and CDR2 are SGHRS and YFSETQ. The V gene lost 0 bases and the J gene lost 2 bases, with 14 bases spanning the gap. The CDR3 sequence is CASSLGLRDQNYGYTF. The CDR3 DNA sequence: TGCGCCAGCAGCTTGGGACTCAGGGATCAGAACTATGGCTACACCTTC. Looking up the rest from reference TRBV5-1 and TRBJ1-2 gives the full variable domain: KAGVTQTPRYLIKTRGQQVTLSCSPISGHRSVSWYQQTPGQGLQFLFEYFSETQRNKGNFPGRFSGRQFSNSRSEMNVSTLELGDSALYLCASSLGLRDQNYGYTFGSGTRLTVV.

The rearrangement links TRBV7-6 to TRBJ2-5; D unresolved. Germline V CDR1 and CDR2: SGHVS, FNYEAQ. Trimming pared 3 bases from V and 5 bases from J, leaving 19 bases between. The CDR3 runs 16 residues. The CDR3 spells CASSFFQPGVGETQYF. The CDR3 DNA reads as TGTGCCAGCAGCTTCTTTCAACCAGGTGTTGGGGAGACCCAGTACTTC. Full variable domain (remainder filled in from reference TRBV7-6 and TRBJ2-5): GAGVSQSPRYKVTKRGQDVALRCDPISGHVSLYWYRQALGQGPEFLTYFNYEAQQDKSGLPNDRFSAERPEGSISTLTIQRTEQRDSAMYRCASSFFQPGVGETQYFGPGTRLLVL.

V gene TRBV7-9 combines with J gene TRBJ2-3, with D perhaps TRBD2 (6 bases). The CDR3 is 13 residues long. Trimming stripped 4 bases from V and 6 bases from J, with 11 bases between. Germline CDR1 SEHNR, CDR2 FQNEAQ (reference sequence). This chain's CDR3 is CASSSGTADTQYF. The CDR3, as DNA: TGTGCCAGCAGCTCTGGGACTGCCGATACGCAGTATTTT.

The chain links TRBV5-4 to TRBJ2-1; 7 bases align to TRBD2. The length of the CDR3 is 19 residues. Germline trimming cut 0 bases from V and 3 bases from J; bases unmatched to any gene: 15. Germline loops: CDR1 SGHNT, CDR2 YYREEE (reference sequence). The CDR3 loop reads CASSLGGWSGVSFYNEQFF. The DNA for the CDR3 is TGTGCCAGCAGCTTGGGGGGGTGGAGCGGGGTTTCTTTCTACAATGAGCAGTTCTTC. Full variable domain (missing parts from reference TRBV5-4 and TRBJ2-1): ETGVTQSPTHLIKTRGQQVTLRCSSQSGHNTVSWYQQALGQGPQFIFQYYREEENGRGNFPPRFSGLQFPNYSSELNVNALELDDSALYLCASSLGGWSGVSFYNEQFFGPGTRLTVL.

CDR3 coding DNA: TGTGCCAGCTCACCTCGACAGGGTTCTAATGAAAAACTGTTTTTT. Protein product: CASSPRQGSNEKLFF. V gene TRBV18 combines with J gene TRBJ1-4, with 7 positions matching TRBD1. Germline V gene lookup returns CDR1 KGHSH and CDR2 LQKENI. This CDR3 contains 15 residues. The trim removed 3 bases at V and 3 bases at J, leaving 4 bases unmatched.

This clone showed up many times. The chain uses TRBV2 and TRBJ2-6, with a tentative D call TRBD2 (6 bases). V was pared by 10 bases and J by 2 bases, with 12 bases between. Germline loops: CDR1 SNHLY, CDR2 FYNNEI. The CDR3 consists of 14 residues. The CDR3 sequence is CAIQWGAGANVLTF. CDR3 bases: TGTGCCATCCAGTGGGGGGCTGGGGCCAACGTCCTGACTTTC. Supplemented by reference TRBV2 and TRBJ2-6, the full variable domain reads EPEVTQTPSHQVTQMGQEVILRCVPISNHLYFYWYRQILGQKVEFLVSFYNNEISEKSEIFDDQFSVERPDGSNFTLKIRSTKLEDSAMYFCAIQWGAGANVLTFGAGSRLTVL.

Ten or more counts support this clone. The chain combines TRBV14 with TRBJ2-3, with D perhaps matching TRBD2 (6 bases). V was shortened by 3 bases and J by 14 bases, with 18 bases between the two germline ends. Per the germline V gene, CDR1 is SGHDN and CDR2 is FVKESK. The CDR3 has 13 amino acids. Here the CDR3 reads CASSQIRDSSPYF. For the CDR3, the DNA is TGTGCCAGCAGCCAGATCCGGGACTCCAGCCCGTATTTT. Full variable domain (missing parts from reference TRBV14 and TRBJ2-3): EAGVTQFPSHSVIEKGQTVTLRCDPISGHDNLYWYRRVMGKEIKFLLHFVKESKQDESGMPNNRFLAERTGGTYSTLKVQPAELEDSGVYFCASSQIRDSSPYFGPGTRLTVL.

This clone was seen only a few times. This rearrangement joins TRBV29-1 to TRBJ1-4; maybe TRBD1 (6 bases). CDR1 and CDR2 (germline): SQVTM, ANQGSEA. The CDR3 loop spans 13 amino acids. V lost 6 bases and J 1 base, leaving 9 bases between the germline ends. This CDR3 reads CSVKDRTNEKLFF. CDR3 coding DNA: TGCAGCGTCAAGGACAGAACTAATGAAAAACTGTTTTTT. The full variable domain, its missing parts supplied by reference TRBV29-1 and TRBJ1-4, is SAVISQKPSRDICQRGTSLTIQCQVDSQVTMMFWYRQQPGQSLTLIATANQGSEATYESGFVIDKFPISRPNLTFSTLTVSNMSPEDSSIYLCSVKDRTNEKLFFGSGTQLSVL.

A remark on this clone: It may be a read error: a sequence one base away is much more abundant. Other nucleotide sequences in the sample specify the same CDR3. This chain connects TRBV7-2 to TRBJ1-1; the D is unclear. The germline gives CDR1 SGHTA, CDR2 FQGNSA. The length of the CDR3 is 13 residues. V was trimmed by 1 base and J by 2 bases, leaving 5 bases between them. The CDR3 DNA reads as TGTGCCAGCAGCTTAGATCCTAACACTGAAGCTTTCTTT. The encoded protein is CASSLDPNTEAFF.

The chain employs TRBV5-1 and TRBJ1-5; D is possibly TRBD1 (5 bases). The CDR3 has 16 residues. V was pared by 0 bases and J by 2 bases, with 12 bases between. Germline loops: CDR1 SGHRS, CDR2 YFSETQ. The CDR3: CASSLGTGVGNQPQHF. The CDR3 bases are TGCGCCAGCAGCTTGGGTACGGGGGTTGGCAATCAGCCCCAGCATTTT.

This clone has only a few counts. The rearrangement links TRBV7-2 to TRBJ2-3; D is unresolved. V was trimmed by 6 bases and J by 4 bases, leaving 11 bases between them. CDR3 length: 13 residues. The germline V gene has CDR1 SGHTA and CDR2 FQGNSA. The CDR3 here is CASSISLADTQYF. In DNA, the CDR3 is TGTGCCAGCAGTATTAGCCTTGCAGATACGCAGTATTTT.

The chain has TRBV7-2 and TRBJ2-2, with D perhaps matching TRBD1 (6 bases). V dropped 5 bases and J dropped 4 bases, with 11 bases sitting between them. Germline CDR1 reads SGHTA; CDR2 reads FQGNSA. The CDR3 extends over 14 amino acids. DNA for the CDR3: TGTGCCAGCAGCGCCTACAGGGCCACCGGGGAGCTGTTTTTT. Its translation is CASSAYRATGELFF.

This clone was counted only a few times. V and J are TRBV5-4 and TRBJ2-3, with 8 positions matching TRBD2. The junction had 1 base not matched to a gene; V was cut back by 4 bases and J by 0 bases. The CDR3 consists of 14 residues. The germline V gene encodes CDR1 SGHNT and CDR2 YYREEE (reference sequence). The CDR3 nucleotides are TGTGCCAGCAGCGGGACTAGAAGCACAGATACGCAGTATTTT. Translated, it gives CASSGTRSTDTQYF. The full variable domain, with the rest looked up from reference TRBV5-4 and TRBJ2-3, is ETGVTQSPTHLIKTRGQQVTLRCSSQSGHNTVSWYQQALGQGPQFIFQYYREEENGRGNFPPRFSGLQFPNYSSELNVNALELDDSALYLCASSGTRSTDTQYFGPGTRLTVL.

This clone showed up just a few times. The V gene is TRBV19, the J gene TRBJ2-5; a weak D match, TRBD1 (5 bases). Trimming removed 1 base from V and 5 bases from J, with 14 bases in between. Germline V gene data show CDR1 as LNHDA and CDR2 as SQIVND (reference sequence). This CDR3 contains 15 residues. The CDR3, as DNA: TGTGCCAGTAGTATAGTGGCAGGGCCGAGGGAGACCCAGTACTTC. It specifies CASSIVAGPRETQYF.

This clone showed up just a few times. The chain has TRBV7-9 and TRBJ2-2, with D possibly being TRBD1 (5 bases). Trimming cost V 5 bases and J 4 bases, with 20 bases left between them. CDR1 is SEHNR and CDR2 is FQNEAQ in the germline V gene (reference sequence). This CDR3 is built from 17 residues. The CDR3 coding sequence is TGTGCCAGCAGCCCTGGGGCATGGTACCAGGCCACCGGGGAGCTGTTTTTT. Translating it yields CASSPGAWYQATGELFF.

In this sample, this clone turned up a few times. DNA for the CDR3: TGTGCCAGCAGCCCCAGGCAGGGAACGGATGGCTACACCTTC. Its translation: CASSPRQGTDGYTF. The chain couples TRBV7-9 to TRBJ1-2; D might be TRBD1 (5 bases). The length of the CDR3 is 14 residues. Germline assignment: CDR1 SEHNR and CDR2 FQNEAQ (reference sequence). Trimming removed 5 bases at V and 6 bases at J, with 16 bases between.

This clone came up many times. The chain has TRBV11-2 and TRBJ1-2, with 12 positions matching TRBD1. This CDR3 has 17 residues. The V and J ends lost 6 bases and 6 bases, in that order; junction bases with no gene match: 14. CDR1 and CDR2 (germline): SGHAT, FQNNGV. The CDR3 sequence: CASRHIRDRGRFDGYTF. The CDR3 DNA reads TGTGCCAGCAGACACATCCGGGACAGGGGGCGCTTCGATGGCTACACCTTC.

This chain joins TRBV4-3 and TRBJ2-2, with D hard to call. V lost 7 bases and J 0 bases, leaving 15 bases between the germline ends. The length of the CDR3 is 16 residues. In germline, CDR1 is LGHNA, CDR2 YSLEER. CDR3 sequence reads: CASTENYVPNTGELFF. CDR3 DNA sequence: TGCGCCAGCACGGAAAACTATGTTCCGAACACCGGGGAGCTGTTTTTT.

The sample holds a few counts of this clone. This chain connects TRBV7-2 to TRBJ2-7; 7 bases are shared with TRBD1. After removal of 6 bases from V and 5 bases from J, the junction contained 10 bases not matched to a gene. CDR3 length: 14 amino acids. Germline loops: CDR1 SGHTA, CDR2 FQGNSA. In DNA form, the CDR3 reads TGTGCCAGCAGACCGTCCCGGGACAGCAACGAGCAGTACTTC. Amino acid sequence: CASRPSRDSNEQYF.

The CDR3 sequence is CAWSVRGGNEQFF. CDR3 nucleotides: TGTGCCTGGAGTGTACGGGGTGGCAATGAGCAGTTCTTC. This chain uses TRBV30 with TRBJ2-1; tentatively, D is TRBD2 (5 bases). The CDR3 extends over 13 amino acids. Trimming left V 0 bases short and J 6 bases short, with 9 bases between. CDR1 is GTSNPN and CDR2 is SVGIG in the germline V gene (reference sequence).

The rearrangement joins TRBV11-2 to TRBJ1-5, with TRBD1 identical over 9 bases. The V segment lost 5 bases and the J segment 6 bases; nucleotides outside the gene matches: 17. This CDR3 spans 18 amino acids. From germline, CDR1 is SGHAT and CDR2 FQNNGV. DNA for the CDR3: TGTGCCAGCAGCCCCGTACTGAACGGACAGGGGATAGGTCAGCCCCAGCATTTT. Translation: CASSPVLNGQGIGQPQHF.

This clone showed up just a few times. The CDR3 loop is CASSPDSGANVLTF. CDR3 nucleotide sequence: TGTGCCAGCAGCCCAGACTCTGGGGCCAACGTCCTGACTTTC. This chain links TRBV7-9 with TRBJ2-6; unclear D gene. Germline V gives CDR1 SEHNR, CDR2 FQNEAQ (reference sequence). V was clipped by 5 bases and J by 0 bases, with 5 bases between them. The CDR3 is 14 residues long.